Sequencing of this T cell receptor (beta chain) was carried out in a study of cytomegalovirus exposure and HLA in healthy donors. For the study at large: Drawn from HLA-typed donors, roughly 87 million unique TCRs were held in an early data release.

This clone was seen more than once but under ten times. What it binds is not known. V was clipped by 7 bases and J by 0 bases, with 10 bases between them. This CDR3 is built from 13 residues. CDR1 is SGHRS, CDR2 YFSETQ, per germline. PCR amplification relied on 60 Vbeta primers (plus 13 Jbeta primers). The assay was immunoSEQ multiplex PCR, and TCRdb's table has in-frame clones only and misses some. The data show some 120,000 clones, 70% to 80% seen once. Study outcomes and limitations: Later analysis identified several of the most significant clusters that appeared linked to common viral pathogens. Fewer N-insertions (relative to the roughly 610-donor mean) were reportedly seen in an Asian-associated ancestry cluster in a later analysis.

This TCR was recovered from a woman between 35 and 50 years old in good health and CMV-seropositive. The sequencing sample was made of PBMCs. The chain joins TRBV5-1 to TRBJ1-1; D not certain. CDR3 region: CASGREMNTEAFF. The CDR3 coding sequence is TGCGCCAGCGGTAGGGAGATGAACACTGAAGCTTTCTTT.